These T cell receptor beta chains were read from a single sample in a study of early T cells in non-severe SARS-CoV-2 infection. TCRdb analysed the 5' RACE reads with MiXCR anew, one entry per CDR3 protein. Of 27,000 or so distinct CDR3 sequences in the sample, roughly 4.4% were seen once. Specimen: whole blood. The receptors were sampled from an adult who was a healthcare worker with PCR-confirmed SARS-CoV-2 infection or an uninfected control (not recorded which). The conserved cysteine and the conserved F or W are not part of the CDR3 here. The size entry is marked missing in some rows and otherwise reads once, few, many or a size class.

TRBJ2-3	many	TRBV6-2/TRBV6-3	ASSGGSLTDTQY
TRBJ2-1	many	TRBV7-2	ASSLRYGYSYNEQF
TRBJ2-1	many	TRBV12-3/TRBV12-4	ASSTTGGPYNEQF
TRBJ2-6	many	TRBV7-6	ASSLEVQGAAGANVLT
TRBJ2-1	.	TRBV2	ASKYSGSHNEQF
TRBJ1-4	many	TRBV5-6	ASSPDHPGNEKLF
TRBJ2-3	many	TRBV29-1	SVEGQTDTQY
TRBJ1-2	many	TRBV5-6	ASSFGQGNGYT
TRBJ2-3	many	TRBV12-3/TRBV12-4	ASSLRTDTDTQY
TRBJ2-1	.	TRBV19	ASRIMAGGRGNEQF
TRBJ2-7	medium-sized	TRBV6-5	ASSYSQGRYEQY
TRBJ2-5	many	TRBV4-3	ASSRMGLGTQY
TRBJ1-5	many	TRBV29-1	SVIDRGENQPQH
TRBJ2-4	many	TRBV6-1	ASSDFPGARKNIQY
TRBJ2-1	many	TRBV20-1	SARALHIQINEQF
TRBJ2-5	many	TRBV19	ASSTGARETQY
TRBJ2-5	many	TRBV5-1	ASSFRGNNEETQY
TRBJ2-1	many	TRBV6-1	ASSADPLRPSNSRSSYNEQF
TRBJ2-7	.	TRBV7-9	ASSLDGVSYEQY
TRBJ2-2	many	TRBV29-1	SVPEDSGELF